This entry concerns a single T cell receptor beta chain. Antigen: not known. The sample is drawn from a study of CD8 T cells in Susac syndrome. Study-level points and caveats: The study's TCR sequencing and HLA analysis covered a relatively small number of individuals, and the study acknowledged this.

Sequencing of TCR beta was carried out in blood CD8+ and CD4+ T cells. Through negative isolation, CD4+ and CD8+ T cells were obtained, while TEMRA cells were enriched using FACS. Reverse transcription used about 0.45 to 1 ug RNA and random hexamers. Amplification of the TCR beta CDR3 was carried out by immunoSEQ multiplex PCR, which spanned a total of 54 Vbeta and 13 Jbeta segments. In TCRdb, the immunoSEQ multiplex PCR reads were re-called with MiXCR into one record per CDR3 protein. The sample lists roughly 200,000 distinct CDR3 sequences, about 95% occurring once. The TCR originated in a human donor in good health. Sequenced sample: CD4+ T cells from PBMCs.

The CDR3 nucleotides are TGTGCCAGCAGCCAAAAACAGGGGGCCTACGAGCAGTACTTC. The encoded protein is CASSQKQGAYEQYF. The chain recombines TRBV3-1 with TRBJ2-7, with 8 bases fitting TRBD1. This CDR3 is 14 amino acids long. V was pared by 2 bases and J by 2 bases, with 2 bases of the junction left unmatched. Germline V lookup: CDR1 LGHDT, CDR2 YNNKEL (reference sequence).